One sample yielded the 25 T cell receptor beta chains listed below, sequenced in a study of cytomegalovirus exposure and HLA in healthy donors. Here immunoSEQ multiplex PCR was the method, and the copy in TCRdb shows in-frame clones only, minus some. The sample includes under 200,000 clones, roughly 86% seen only once; the top ten take about a tenth. The sample comprised PBMCs. The receptors were sampled from a woman aged 18-29 years in good health and CMV-seropositive.

Written as DNA, the CDR3 is TGTGCCAGCAGCTTGGGACCAGGTAAAAACATTCAGTACTTC. It translates to CASSLGPGKNIQYF. The chain recombines TRBV5-6 with TRBJ2-4; D is uncertain. V gave up 0 bases and J gave up 4 bases, with 8 bases separating them. Germline loops: CDR1 SGHDT, CDR2 YYEEEE. The CDR3 has 14 amino acids.

V is TRBV4-3 and J is TRBJ2-7; 7 nucleotides match TRBD1. Germline CDR1 LGHNA, CDR2 YSLEER. The junction had 10 bases not matched to a gene; V was cut back by 0 bases and J by 5 bases. There are 16 residues in the CDR3. The DNA of the CDR3 is TGCGCCAGCAGCCAAGATTACTTGACAGGGACCCACGAGCAGTACTTC. This encodes CASSQDYLTGTHEQYF.

This clone has just one count. CDR3 in amino acids: CASSLFGEGQPQHF. CDR3 coding DNA: TGTGCCAGCAGCTTATTCGGGGAGGGTCAGCCCCAGCATTTT. This chain joins TRBV7-9 and TRBJ1-5, with D uncertain. CDR3 length: 14 amino acids. Trimming removed 2 bases at V and 6 bases at J, with 11 bases between. Germline-derived CDR1 and CDR2 are SEHNR and FQNEAQ (reference sequence).

This chain links TRBV12-5 with TRBJ1-2; D uncertain. The CDR3 loop spans 12 amino acids. Germline CDR1 is LGHNT and CDR2 is FRNRAP. Between the trimmed V and J ends, which lost 2 bases and 10 bases, there was a span of 11 bases. CDR3 loop: CASGLFEADYTF. Here the CDR3 DNA reads TGTGCTAGTGGTTTGTTCGAGGCCGACTACACCTTC.

Only one count was recorded for this clone. The CDR3 loop is CAISESNRLNTEAFF. CDR3 nucleotide sequence: TGTGCCATCAGTGAGTCAAACAGATTGAACACTGAAGCTTTCTTT. The chain has TRBV10-3 and TRBJ1-1, with no clear D. Between the trimmed V and J ends, which lost 0 bases and 0 bases, there was a span of 8 bases. There are 15 residues in the CDR3. From germline, CDR1 is ENHRY and CDR2 SYGVKD.

The chain couples TRBV6-1 to TRBJ2-5; tentative D call: TRBD1 (5 bases). Trimming cost V 6 bases and J 2 bases, with 13 bases left between them. This CDR3 comprises 14 residues. Per germline, CDR1 MNHNS and CDR2 SASEGT. This chain's CDR3 is CASRYRFGQETQYF. The CDR3 DNA is TGTGCCAGCAGATACAGGTTCGGGCAAGAGACCCAGTACTTC.

The V gene is TRBV2, the J gene TRBJ2-4; 9 bases line up with TRBD1. Unmatched junction bases numbered 19, after V lost 6 bases and J lost 4 bases. Germline loops: CDR1 SNHLY, CDR2 FYNNEI. This CDR3 region has 19 residues. As DNA, the CDR3 is TGTGCCAGCAGCCCTGGACAGGGGAGGGCTAGCGGAATAAAAAACATTCAGTACTTC. Its translation: CASSPGQGRASGIKNIQYF.

This chain uses TRBV11-2 with TRBJ2-2; D remains unclear. Germline CDR1 SGHAT, CDR2 FQNNGV. Trimming took off 1 base at V and 0 bases at J, with 6 bases between the two ends. This CDR3 has 15 residues. The CDR3 loop reads CASSLGASNTGELFF. Written as DNA, the CDR3 is TGTGCCAGCAGCTTAGGAGCCTCGAACACCGGGGAGCTGTTTTTT.

This sequence joins TRBV7-2 and TRBJ2-5; TRBD2 matches at 14 bases. CDR1 and CDR2 (germline): SGHTA, FQGNSA. This CDR3 has 16 amino acids. Trimming took 6 bases from V and 1 from J; bases not matched to a gene: 4. Here the CDR3 DNA reads TGTGCCAGCAGAGGACTAGCGGGAGGTGGCCAAGAGACCCAGTACTTC. Its translation is CASRGLAGGGQETQYF.

This chain uses TRBV2 with TRBJ2-7; TRBD1 matches 9 bases. The V gene end was trimmed by 7 bases and the J gene end by 2 bases; junction bases not matched to a gene: 9. Looked up from germline, CDR1 is SNHLY and CDR2 is FYNNEI. This CDR3 region has 15 residues. In DNA form, the CDR3 reads TGTGCCAGCACCGAAGAGGGGACAGGGACCTACGAGCAGTACTTC. Translating it yields CASTEEGTGTYEQYF.

V and J are TRBV10-3 and TRBJ2-3, with D perhaps matching TRBD2 (5 bases). Between the trimmed V and J ends, which lost 10 bases and 2 bases, there was a span of 13 bases. This CDR3 spans 13 amino acids. The germline CDR1 and CDR2 sequences are ENHRY and SYGVKD. The CDR3 loop is CASATGFTDTQYF. CDR3 nucleotides: TGTGCCAGCGCCACGGGATTCACAGATACGCAGTATTTT.

This chain joins TRBV10-3 and TRBJ2-7, with 12 bases matching TRBD2. CDR1 ENHRY and CDR2 SYGVKD come from the germline V gene. This CDR3 region has 16 residues. The V segment lost 3 bases and the J segment 1 base; nucleotides outside the gene matches: 4. The CDR3 DNA sequence: TGTGCCATCAGTGACCTAACTAGCGGGAGGTCCTACGAGCAGTACTTC. Its translation: CAISDLTSGRSYEQYF.

V is TRBV2 and J is TRBJ2-1, with 9 bases matching TRBD2. Germline CDR1 SNHLY, CDR2 FYNNEI. J was trimmed by 0 bases and V by 8 bases; bases with no gene match: 14. This CDR3 region has 18 residues. CDR3 DNA sequence: TGTGCCAGCGTCCCGGCCCTGGCTAGCGGGACCTCCTACAATGAGCAGTTCTTC. Its translation is CASVPALASGTSYNEQFF. Looking up the rest from reference TRBV2 and TRBJ2-1 gives the full variable domain: EPEVTQTPSHQVTQMGQEVILRCVPISNHLYFYWYRQILGQKVEFLVSFYNNEISEKSEIFDDQFSVERPDGSNFTLKIRSTKLEDSAMYFCASVPALASGTSYNEQFFGPGTRLTVL.

V gene TRBV7-3 combines with J gene TRBJ2-1; tentative D call: TRBD1 (6 bases). Germline assignment: CDR1 SGHTA and CDR2 FQGTGA. Trimming took off 2 bases at V and 10 bases at J, with 18 bases between the two ends. The CDR3 contains 15 residues. In nucleotides, the CDR3 is TGTGCCAGCAGCTTATTGGGGGCGACACAATCGGAGCAGTTCTTC. Its translation is CASSLLGATQSEQFF.

The V and J genes are TRBV7-3 and TRBJ2-7, with 8 positions matching TRBD2. Germline V gene lookup returns CDR1 SGHTA and CDR2 FQGTGA. The length of the CDR3 is 14 residues. Trimming removed 5 bases from V and 2 bases from J; junction bases left unmatched: 5. This chain's CDR3 is CASSASGSAYEQYF. The CDR3 DNA sequence: TGTGCCAGCAGCGCTAGCGGGTCTGCCTACGAGCAGTACTTC.

The chain carries TRBV18 and TRBJ2-5; 7 positions match TRBD1. The germline CDR1 and CDR2 sequences are KGHSH and LQKENI. After removal of 3 bases from V and 1 base from J, the junction contained 5 bases not matched to a gene. The CDR3 has 15 amino acids. CDR3 in DNA: TGTGCCAGCTCACCCGGACAGGCCCCCCAAGAGACCCAGTACTTC. Translating gives CASSPGQAPQETQYF.

The chain combines TRBV2 with TRBJ2-7, with D uncertain. The CDR3 totals 11 residues. Germline V lookup: CDR1 SNHLY, CDR2 FYNNEI. V shed 4 bases and J shed 4 bases, with 5 bases lying between them. The CDR3 spells CASSAGYEQYF. The DNA of the CDR3 is TGTGCCAGCAGTGCAGGTTACGAGCAGTACTTC.

This clone was recorded many times. A junction end diverges from the germline sequence, so it may reflect a read error. This rearrangement joins TRBV19 to TRBJ2-3, with D possibly TRBD1 on 5 matching bases. The CDR3 extends over 12 amino acids. Per the germline V gene, CDR1 is LNHDA and CDR2 is SQIVND (reference sequence). In nucleotides, the CDR3 is TGTGCCAGTAGTGACAGCAGAGATACGCAGTATTTT. It is translated as CASSDSRDTQYF.

V and J are TRBV30 and TRBJ1-1; D remains ambiguous. V lost 0 bases and J 3 bases, leaving 11 bases between the germline ends. This CDR3 has 14 residues. From germline, CDR1 is GTSNPN and CDR2 SVGIG (reference sequence). The CDR3 is CAWSVRRGYTEAFF. The CDR3 DNA reads TGTGCCTGGAGTGTACGCCGCGGGTACACTGAAGCTTTCTTT.

The chain has TRBV4-3 and TRBJ2-3; D possibly corresponds to TRBD2 (6 bases). The CDR3 has 16 residues. Per the germline V gene, CDR1 is LGHNA and CDR2 is YSLEER. V lost 0 bases to trimming and J lost 2 bases, with 12 bases between them. The CDR3 is CASSQDLAGNTDTQYF. CDR3 DNA sequence: TGCGCCAGCAGCCAAGATCTTGCGGGGAACACAGATACGCAGTATTTT.

The chain joins TRBV9 to TRBJ1-1; D call uncertain. CDR1 is SGDLS, CDR2 YYNGEE, per germline. The V end lost 0 bases, the J end lost 0 bases, and 3 bases lay between the germline ends. The CDR3 totals 13 residues. The DNA for the CDR3 is TGTGCCAGCAGCGTAGCAGTGAACACTGAAGCTTTCTTT. It is translated as CASSVAVNTEAFF.

The chain recombines TRBV5-1 with TRBJ2-3, with 14 bases matching TRBD2. From germline, CDR1 is SGHRS and CDR2 YFSETQ. V lost 4 bases and J lost 7; bases outside the gene matches: 11. The CDR3 loop spans 17 amino acids. Here the CDR3 reads CASSDGTSGRGINTQYF. CDR3 bases: TGCGCCAGCAGCGATGGGACTAGCGGGAGAGGGATCAATACGCAGTATTTT.

This clone showed up just once. Relative to the germline gene, one junction end is altered; a read error may explain this. The sample carries other DNA sequences with the same CDR3. The chain uses TRBV7-6 and TRBJ2-3; 10 nucleotides line up with TRBD1. Germline CDR1 SGHVS, CDR2 FNYEAQ. The CDR3 is 16 amino acids. This CDR3 reads CASSLPPGQGTDTQYF. CDR3 DNA sequence: TGTGCCAGCAGCTTACCGCCGGGACAGGGGACAGATACGCAATATTTT.

The chain links TRBV2 to TRBJ2-6, with 7 positions matching TRBD1. Trimming took 11 bases from V and 4 from J; bases not matched to a gene: 11. This CDR3 has 15 residues. Germline assignment: CDR1 SNHLY and CDR2 FYNNEI. CDR3 sequence: CAGAQQGRGANVLTF. For the CDR3, the DNA is TGTGCCGGCGCCCAACAGGGGCGGGGGGCCAACGTCCTGACTTTC.

The CDR3 region is CASSPSGTSVYEQYF. Written as DNA, the CDR3 is TGTGCCAGCAGCCCTTCCGGGACTAGCGTCTACGAGCAGTACTTC. This chain links TRBV7-9 with TRBJ2-7, with 10 bases fitting TRBD2. With V trimmed by 5 bases and J by 3 bases, 7 bases remained unmatched. This CDR3 is 15 amino acids long. Germline V lookup: CDR1 SEHNR, CDR2 FQNEAQ (reference sequence).